A single sample is the source of the 10 T cell receptor beta chains below, sequenced in a study of cytomegalovirus exposure and HLA in healthy donors. Here immunoSEQ multiplex PCR was the method, and the copy in TCRdb shows in-frame clones only, minus some. Among roughly 59,000 clones listed, around 93% were seen once. What was sequenced was PBMCs. The receptors originated from a man younger than 30 in good health and CMV-seropositive.

This chain links TRBV4-1 with TRBJ2-1, with TRBD2 matching over 10 bases. The CDR3 has 19 residues. The V segment lost 1 base and the J segment 7 bases; nucleotides outside the gene matches: 16. CDR1 MGHRA and CDR2 YSYEKL come from the germline V gene. CDR3 DNA: TGCGCCAGCAGCCAAGTTGGGTTAGGTGAGCGGGAGGGCATAAATGAGCAGTTCTTC. This translates into CASSQVGLGEREGINEQFF.

The chain recombines TRBV5-1 with TRBJ2-6; D possibly corresponds to TRBD1 (6 bases). V gave up 4 bases and J gave up 4 bases, with 15 bases separating them. CDR3 length equals 16 residues. Germline assignment: CDR1 SGHRS and CDR2 YFSETQ. CDR3 amino acids: CASSGDGGSGANVLTF. The CDR3 region has the DNA TGCGCCAGCAGCGGCGATGGGGGCTCGGGGGCCAACGTCCTGACTTTC.

The rearrangement links TRBV27 to TRBJ2-7; D is uncertain. The CDR3 has 12 amino acids. Germline V lookup: CDR1 MNHEY, CDR2 SMNVEV (reference sequence). Trimming took off 8 bases at V and 7 bases at J, with 15 bases between the two ends. CDR3 in amino acids: CASPKFPREQYF. The CDR3 DNA reads TGTGCCAGCCCAAAATTCCCCAGGGAGCAGTACTTC.

The chain employs TRBV5-1 and TRBJ2-7; D perhaps matches TRBD1 (6 bases). Per germline, CDR1 SGHRS and CDR2 YFSETQ. V was clipped by 1 base and J by 3 bases, with 11 bases between them. The CDR3 is made up of 14 amino acids. The CDR3 DNA sequence: TGCGCCAGCAGCTTGCGTGACAGGAGCTACGAGCAGTACTTC. As protein: CASSLRDRSYEQYF.

This chain connects TRBV2 to TRBJ2-5; 13 nucleotides line up with TRBD2. The CDR3 runs 16 residues. The J segment lost 3 bases and the V segment lost 5 bases, leaving 6 bases of the junction unmatched. CDR1 and CDR2 from the germline V gene are SNHLY and FYNNEI. Written as DNA, the CDR3 is TGTGCCAGCAGTCACGGGACTAGCGGGATCGAAGAGACCCAGTACTTC. Translating gives CASSHGTSGIEETQYF.

The rearrangement joins TRBV11-3 to TRBJ2-7; maybe TRBD1 (6 bases). Germline assignment: CDR1 SGHNT and CDR2 YENEEA. V was trimmed by 5 bases and J by 2 bases, leaving 16 bases between them. The CDR3 totals 15 residues. Here the CDR3 reads CASSQGPGTAYEQYF. The CDR3 nucleotides are TGTGCCAGCAGCCAGGGGCCGGGGACCGCCTACGAGCAGTACTTC. The variable domain in full, with the rest retrieved from reference TRBV11-3 and TRBJ2-7, is EAGVVQSPRYKIIEKKQPVAFWCNPISGHNTLYWYLQNLGQGPELLIRYENEEAVDDSQLPKDRFSAERLKGVDSTLKIQPAELGDSAVYLCASSQGPGTAYEQYFGPGTRLTVT.

This chain connects TRBV4-1 to TRBJ2-2; possible D gene TRBD2, 6 bases. In germline, CDR1 is MGHRA, CDR2 YSYEKL. The CDR3 covers 14 residues. V lost 3 bases and J 2 bases, leaving 7 bases between the germline ends. Here the CDR3 reads CASSQRDNTGELFF. DNA of the CDR3: TGCGCCAGCAGCCAGCGGGACAACACCGGGGAGCTGTTTTTT.

The chain is built from TRBV7-3 and TRBJ2-4; TRBD2 agrees at 7 bases. J was trimmed by 0 bases and V by 2 bases; bases with no gene match: 1. The CDR3 sequence is 15 residues long. CDR1 and CDR2 (germline): SGHTA, FQGTGA. The CDR3 DNA reads TGTGCCAGCAGCTTAGTAGCGGGAGCCAAAAACATTCAGTACTTC. Amino acids: CASSLVAGAKNIQYF.

This rearrangement joins TRBV4-2 to TRBJ2-7; 10 bases match TRBD2. V lost 3 bases to trimming and J lost 5 bases; unmatched junction nucleotides: 7. Germline loops: CDR1 LGHNA, CDR2 YNFKEQ. The CDR3 runs 15 residues. The CDR3 protein is CASSQLAGEVNEQYF. The CDR3 bases are TGTGCCAGCAGCCAGCTAGCGGGAGAAGTAAACGAGCAGTACTTC.

This clone was recorded once. This chain uses TRBV30 with TRBJ2-7; D is unresolved. V was clipped by 0 bases and J by 7 bases, with 7 bases between them. The CDR3 runs to 11 residues. Germline loops: CDR1 GTSNPN, CDR2 SVGIG (reference sequence). This chain's CDR3 is CAWSVSREQYF. CDR3 DNA: TGTGCCTGGAGTGTGTCCCGGGAGCAGTACTTC. The variable domain in full, completed from reference TRBV30 and TRBJ2-7, reads SQTIHQWPATLVQPVGSPLSLECTVEGTSNPNLYWYRQAAGRGLQLLFYSVGIGQISSEVPQNLSASRPQDRQFILSSKKLLLSDSGFYLCAWSVSREQYFGPGTRLTVT.